A single sample gave rise to the 21 T cell receptor beta chains below, sequenced in a study of blood T cell repertoires in COVID-19. Assay used: immunoSEQ multiplex PCR; TCRdb lists only in-frame clones, some missing. This table has 300,000 to 350,000 clones, 75% to 95% appearing once. Sample: peripheral blood. These receptors originate from a woman aged 30 to 39 with COVID-19, enrolled during active disease.

The sample holds a few counts of this clone. The chain uses TRBV5-1 and TRBJ1-6; TRBD1 matches at 10 bases. Trimming took 4 bases from V and 10 from J; bases not matched to a gene: 5. This CDR3 has 14 amino acids. CDR1 is SGHRS, CDR2 YFSETQ, per germline. The CDR3 protein is CASSVDRGISPLHF. In nucleotides, the CDR3 is TGCGCCAGCAGCGTGGACAGGGGGATATCACCCCTCCACTTT.

The genes are TRBV5-5 and TRBJ1-5; 9 positions match TRBD1. Germline loops: CDR1 SGHKS, CDR2 YYEKEE (reference sequence). J lost 3 bases, V lost 1 base, and 2 bases had no gene match. The length of the CDR3 is 15 residues. The CDR3 sequence: CASSLRTGDNQPQHF. The CDR3 DNA follows: TGTGCCAGCAGCTTGCGGACAGGGGACAATCAGCCCCAGCATTTT. The full variable domain, its missing parts supplied by reference TRBV5-5 and TRBJ1-5, is DAGVTQSPTHLIKTRGQQVTLRCSPISGHKSVSWYQQVLGQGPQFIFQYYEKEERGRGNFPDRFSARQFPNYSSELNVNALLLGDSALYLCASSLRTGDNQPQHFGDGTRLSIL.

Written as DNA, the CDR3 is TGTGCCTTAGGAGGAACGGCCAGCGAAGCTTTCTTT. Its translation: CALGGTASEAFF. The rearrangement joins TRBV10-3 to TRBJ1-1; D is unresolved. V was cut by 11 bases and J by 8 bases, with 18 bases left in between. Germline CDR1 and CDR2: ENHRY and SYGVKD. The CDR3 contains 12 residues.

The gene calls are TRBV28 and TRBJ2-2, with 15 positions matching TRBD2. Trimming at V came to 9 bases and at J to 5 bases, leaving 22 bases not matched to a gene. Germline V gene data show CDR1 as MDHEN and CDR2 as SYDVKM. The CDR3 extends over 21 amino acids. The CDR3, as DNA: TGTGCCAGTGTCTCTTTAATGGGACAACGAGGGACTAGCGGGAGGACCGGGGAGCTGTTTTTT. Translated: CASVSLMGQRGTSGRTGELFF.

The chain employs TRBV4-2 and TRBJ2-6; D perhaps matches TRBD1 (5 bases). This CDR3 has 19 residues. Trimming shortened V by 1 base and J by 5 bases, and 21 bases separated the two germline ends. The germline V gene has CDR1 LGHNA and CDR2 YNFKEQ. The CDR3 DNA sequence: TGTGCCAGCAGCCAAGTCGGCAGGGTCGATATCCACTGGGCCAACGTCCTGACTTTC. Translated, it gives CASSQVGRVDIHWANVLTF.

The chain recombines TRBV3-1 (or the pseudogene TRBV3-2) with TRBJ2-2, with a tentative D call TRBD2 (6 bases). Germline CDR1 LGHDT, CDR2 YNNKEL (reference sequence). The CDR3 spans 14 residues. Trimming shortened V by 2 bases and J by 5 bases, and 9 bases separated the two germline ends. The CDR3 is CASSQIADTGELFF. The DNA of the CDR3 is TGTGCCAGCAGCCAAATAGCGGATACCGGGGAGCTGTTTTTT.

The rearrangement uses TRBV2 and TRBJ2-7; D unresolved. The CDR3 is made up of 11 amino acids. Germline assignment: CDR1 SNHLY and CDR2 FYNNEI. Deletions cut 7 bases from V and 2 bases from J, with 6 bases between. CDR3 sequence (DNA): TGTGCCAGCACCAAAACCTACGAGCAGTACTTC. Its translation: CASTKTYEQYF.

This chain links TRBV2 with TRBJ2-2, with TRBD1 matching 11 bases. Germline V gene data show CDR1 as SNHLY and CDR2 as FYNNEI. The length of the CDR3 is 14 residues. Trimming took 5 bases from V and 6 from J; bases not matched to a gene: 2. The CDR3 protein is CASSRTGGSGELFF. The CDR3 coding sequence is TGTGCCAGCAGTAGGACAGGGGGCTCCGGGGAGCTGTTTTTT.

The chain combines TRBV7-9 with TRBJ2-3; TRBD2 matches at 7 bases. V lost 4 bases and J lost 0; bases outside the gene matches: 4. CDR3 length: 15 residues. Germline values: CDR1 SEHNR, CDR2 FQNEAQ (reference sequence). The CDR3 DNA reads TGTGCCAGCAGCTGGGGTAGCGGGAGCACAGATACGCAGTATTTT. As protein: CASSWGSGSTDTQYF.

The CDR3 sequence: CASSGTSGIESSYNEQFF. The DNA of the CDR3 is TGTGCCAGTTCCGGGACTAGCGGGATTGAAAGCTCCTACAATGAGCAGTTCTTC. This chain uses TRBV10-3 with TRBJ2-1; 13 bases fit TRBD2. The CDR3 has 18 amino acids. Germline V gene sequence: CDR1 ENHRY, CDR2 SYGVKD. Trimming at V came to 10 bases and at J to 0 bases, leaving 12 bases not matched to a gene.

The chain links TRBV9 to TRBJ1-5; 8 nucleotides agree with TRBD1. The V gene end was trimmed by 4 bases and the J gene end by 0 bases; junction bases not matched to a gene: 3. Germline lookup yields CDR1 SGDLS and CDR2 YYNGEE. CDR3 length: 15 amino acids. The DNA for the CDR3 is TGTGCCAGCAGCCCGACAGGGGATAGCAATCAGCCCCAGCATTTT. It is translated as CASSPTGDSNQPQHF. Full variable domain (missing parts from reference TRBV9 and TRBJ1-5): DSGVTQTPKHLITATGQRVTLRCSPRSGDLSVYWYQQSLDQGLQFLIQYYNGEERAKGNILERFSAQQFPDLHSELNLSSLELGDSALYFCASSPTGDSNQPQHFGDGTRLSIL.

V gene TRBV5-1 combines with J gene TRBJ2-1; TRBD1 is a possible D gene (6 bases). The ends were cut back, 0 bases at V and 10 bases at J, with 17 bases in the middle. The CDR3 is 15 residues long. Germline V gene lookup returns CDR1 SGHRS and CDR2 YFSETQ. The DNA for the CDR3 is TGCGCCAGCAGCTTGGCCGGACCAACGAGGGGGGAGCAGTTCTTC. Encoded protein: CASSLAGPTRGEQFF.

The chain carries TRBV7-9 and TRBJ2-5; 10 bases fit TRBD2. The ends lost 2 bases at V and 0 bases at J; junction bases unmatched: 3. Germline loops: CDR1 SEHNR, CDR2 FQNEAQ (reference sequence). The CDR3 has 16 residues. This chain's CDR3 is CASSLLGTSDQETQYF. The CDR3 region has the DNA TGTGCCAGCAGCTTACTTGGGACTAGCGACCAAGAGACCCAGTACTTC.

The rearrangement links TRBV20-1 to TRBJ2-7; D ambiguous. Germline values: CDR1 DFQATT, CDR2 SNEGSKA (reference sequence). CDR3 length: 11 amino acids. Trimming left V 6 bases short and J 2 bases short, with 8 bases between. The CDR3 reads CSARKAYEQYF. In nucleotides, the CDR3 is TGCAGTGCCAGGAAAGCCTACGAGCAGTACTTC.

The gene calls are TRBV30 and TRBJ1-4; the D gene is possibly TRBD1 (5 bases). There are 12 residues in the CDR3. Germline V gives CDR1 GTSNPN, CDR2 SVGIG (reference sequence). V lost 4 bases and J lost 7, with 10 bases in between. CDR3 in amino acids: CAWKGAGEKLFF. CDR3 in DNA: TGTGCCTGGAAAGGGGCCGGTGAAAAACTGTTTTTT.

The V and J genes are TRBV27 and TRBJ1-6, with a tentative D call TRBD1 (5 bases). Germline V gene data show CDR1 as MNHEY and CDR2 as SMNVEV (reference sequence). Trimming took 6 bases from V and 10 from J, leaving 19 bases between them. CDR3 length: 15 amino acids. CDR3 sequence reads: CASSRGTKGKSPLHF. CDR3 DNA: TGTGCCAGCAGCCGGGGGACCAAGGGAAAATCACCCCTCCACTTT.

The chain combines TRBV11-2 with TRBJ1-5; D is unresolved. Trimming removed 3 bases at V and 0 bases at J, with 3 bases between. Germline assignment: CDR1 SGHAT and CDR2 FQNNGV. This CDR3 comprises 13 residues. CDR3 residues: CASSFRSNQPQHF. CDR3 DNA sequence: TGTGCCAGCAGCTTTCGTAGCAATCAGCCCCAGCATTTT.

The chain joins TRBV4-3 to TRBJ2-7; 7 bases match TRBD1. After removal of 6 bases from V and 4 bases from J, the junction contained 9 bases not matched to a gene. Germline V lookup: CDR1 LGHNA, CDR2 YSLEER. The CDR3 has 14 amino acids. CDR3 sequence reads: CASSPGTDSYEQYF. CDR3 DNA sequence: TGCGCCAGCAGTCCCGGGACAGACTCTTACGAGCAGTACTTC.

The V and J genes are TRBV11-2 and TRBJ2-2; D is unresolved. CDR1 is SGHAT and CDR2 is FQNNGV in the germline V gene. V dropped 6 bases and J dropped 0 bases, with 14 bases sitting between them. The CDR3 is 16 residues long. The CDR3 here is CASRPKLPPNTGELFF. CDR3 DNA: TGTGCCAGCAGACCTAAGTTACCTCCGAACACCGGGGAGCTGTTTTTT.

The CDR3 nucleotides are TGTGCCTGGAGTCAAGCGGGATTCACCGGGGAGCTGTTTTTT. Its protein product is CAWSQAGFTGELFF. The chain links TRBV30 to TRBJ2-2; 7 nucleotides match TRBD2. J lost 4 bases, V lost 2 bases, and 4 bases had no gene match. Germline CDR1 reads GTSNPN; CDR2 reads SVGIG (reference sequence). CDR3 length: 14 residues.

The chain links TRBV5-4 to TRBJ2-3; the match to TRBD2 covers 11 bases. The ends lost 2 bases at V and 1 base at J; junction bases unmatched: 12. CDR1 SGHNT and CDR2 YYREEE come from the germline V gene (reference sequence). The CDR3 contains 19 residues. The CDR3 DNA reads as TGTGCCAGCAGCTTCACTAGCGGGAGCCCTCTTGCTCGCACAGATACGCAGTATTTT. Protein: CASSFTSGSPLARTDTQYF.